This T cell receptor beta chain is drawn from a study of blood T cell repertoires in COVID-19. Per the study methods: Amplified reference gene primers provided the basis for estimating nucleated cell counts. Some clones are missing from TCRdb's copy, which holds only in-frame ones; the method was immunoSEQ multiplex PCR. V, J and clone size reflect that table, while D and trimming were determined from the DNA. The sample consists of about 30,000 clones, about 92% of them appearing once. V shed 5 bases and J 6 bases; nucleotides not matched to a gene: 10. The CDR3 covers 16 residues. Germline V gene lookup returns CDR1 SGHTA and CDR2 FQGNSA.

The sequenced material came from peripheral blood. V gene TRBV7-2 combines with J gene TRBJ2-1, with 10 bases aligning to TRBD2. The clonotype was recovered from a man between 50 and 59 years old with active COVID-19. CDR3 nucleotide sequence: TGTGCCAGCAGCCCCCTCGGACTAGCGGCTGGCAATGAGCAGTTCTTC. Translation: CASSPLGLAAGNEQFF.